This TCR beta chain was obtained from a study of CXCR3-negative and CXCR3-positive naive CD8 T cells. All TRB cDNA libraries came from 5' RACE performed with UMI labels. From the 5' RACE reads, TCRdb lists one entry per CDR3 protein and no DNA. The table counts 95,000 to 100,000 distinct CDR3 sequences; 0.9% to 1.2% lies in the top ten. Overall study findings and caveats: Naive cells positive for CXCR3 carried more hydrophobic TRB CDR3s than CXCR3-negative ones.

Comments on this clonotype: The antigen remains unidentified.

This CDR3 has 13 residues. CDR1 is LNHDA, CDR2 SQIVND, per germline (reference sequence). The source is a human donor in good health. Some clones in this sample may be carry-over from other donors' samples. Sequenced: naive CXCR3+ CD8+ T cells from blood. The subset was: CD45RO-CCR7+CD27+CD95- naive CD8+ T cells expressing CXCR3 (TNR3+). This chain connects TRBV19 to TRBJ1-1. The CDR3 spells CASHLGRNTEAFF.